The rows below give T cell receptor beta chains drawn from one sample of a study of ipilimumab plus nivolumab after autologous stem cell transplantation. Sequencing used immunoSEQ multiplex PCR; TCRdb keeps in-frame clones, though not all of them. In the table there are about 40,000 clones, 80% to 95% of which are singletons. Here the sequenced sample was PBMCs, taken in a trial of ipilimumab plus nivolumab as post-transplant consolidation. All receptors derive from a male donor with multiple myeloma. Each CDR3 is given with its conserved first and last residue. D genes are given only for firm matches. Only some rows state a clone size, as once, few, many or a class for expanded clones.

J | size | V | D | CDR3 | DNA
TRBJ1-2 | . | TRBV7-2 | . | CASSLAPEIGGYTF | TGTGCCAGCAGCTTAGCTCCAGAGATAGGTGGCTACACCTTC
TRBJ2-7 | . | TRBV6-1 | . | CASSEVSGAYEQYF | TGTGCCAGCAGTGAAGTGTCGGGAGCCTACGAGCAGTACTTC
TRBJ2-2 | . | TRBV7-2 | . | CASSLASGVDTGELFF | TGTGCCAGCAGCTTAGCGTCGGGGGTAGACACCGGGGAGCTGTTTTTT
TRBJ2-5 | . | TRBV9 | TRBD2 | CASSASGGAGETQYF | TGTGCCAGCAGCGCAAGCGGGGGGGCGGGAGAGACCCAGTACTTC
TRBJ2-3 | . | TRBV9 | TRBD2 | CASSVTSGSTDTQYF | TGTGCCAGCAGCGTTACTAGCGGGAGCACAGATACGCAGTATTTT
TRBJ2-5 | . | TRBV7-2 | . | CASSLGKQETQYF | TGTGCCAGCAGCTTGGGCAAACAAGAGACCCAGTACTTC
TRBJ2-3 | . | TRBV29-1 | TRBD2 | CSVEGASGAPTDTQYF | TGCAGCGTTGAAGGGGCTAGCGGGGCCCCCACAGATACGCAGTATTTT
TRBJ1-2 | . | TRBV6-5 | . | CASSYSERGYTF | TGTGCCAGCAGTTACTCGGAACGGGGGTACACCTTC
TRBJ2-3 | . | TRBV12-5 | . | CASGLDPTDTQYF | TGTGCTAGTGGTTTGGACCCCACAGATACGCAGTATTTT
TRBJ2-2 | . | TRBV4-1 | TRBD2 | CASSQEELAGVIGELFF | TGCGCCAGCAGCCAAGAAGAACTAGCGGGAGTAATCGGGGAGCTGTTTTTT
TRBJ2-3 | . | TRBV25-1 | . | CASSDLWSRSDTQYF | TGTGCCAGCAGTGATTTATGGAGCAGATCAGATACGCAGTATTTT
TRBJ2-4 | . | TRBV19 | TRBD1 | CASSIPLTGGAKNIQYF | TGTGCCAGTAGTATCCCTTTGACAGGGGGTGCCAAAAACATTCAGTACTTC
TRBJ2-6 | once | TRBV30 | TRBD1 | CAWNGQGVAGANVLTF | TGTGCCTGGAACGGACAGGGGGTTGCTGGGGCCAACGTCCTGACTTTC
TRBJ2-7 | . | TRBV27 | TRBD1 | CASSLRTGGVYEQYF | TGTGCCAGCAGCCTGAGGACAGGGGGAGTTTACGAGCAGTACTTC
TRBJ2-7 | . | TRBV28 | . | CASVRGKQYF | TGTGCCAGCGTACGAGGAAAGCAGTACTTC
TRBJ2-7 | . | TRBV4-3 | TRBD2 | CASSQDWGRLAGFHEQYF | TGCGCCAGCAGCCAAGATTGGGGGAGGCTAGCGGGGTTCCACGAGCAGTACTTC
TRBJ2-7 | . | TRBV27 | . | CASSWSGATYEQYF | TGTGCCAGCAGTTGGTCGGGGGCGACCTACGAGCAGTACTTC
TRBJ2-1 | . | TRBV5-5 | TRBD2 | CASTYNRGLAGGPNEQFF | TGTGCCAGCACGTATAACCGGGGACTAGCGGGAGGACCCAATGAGCAGTTCTTC
TRBJ2-5 | . | TRBV5-1 | TRBD2 | CASSLGLAGGQETQYF | TGCGCCAGCAGCCTAGGACTAGCGGGAGGGCAAGAGACCCAGTACTTC
TRBJ2-3 | once | TRBV28 | . | CASSPRGGTDTQYF | TGTGCCAGCAGCCCCCGAGGGGGCACAGATACGCAGTATTTT
TRBJ2-3 | . | TRBV7-9 | . | CASGAVSTDTQYF | TGTGCCAGCGGAGCGGTTAGCACAGATACGCAGTATTTT
TRBJ2-7 | . | TRBV5-6 | . | CASSWMVGGSEVGEQYF | TGTGCCAGCAGCTGGATGGTTGGGGGCTCCGAGGTAGGAGAGCAGTACTTC
TRBJ2-3 | few | TRBV5-6 | TRBD2 | CASSPFLAGGTDTQYF | TGTGCCAGCAGCCCCTTCCTAGCGGGAGGGACAGATACGCAGTATTTT